This T cell receptor (beta chain) was observed in a study of beta chain features in type 1 diabetes (dated by TCRdb to between 2018 and 2020). Study-wide context: Mean age, gender distribution, total cell number and subset yield were not different between patients and healthy donors. Regulatory and stem cell-like memory subsets were obtained from only 8 patients and about 8 healthy donors, while naive and central memory subsets were obtained from all 28 donors. In the study, recently diagnosed type 1 diabetes patients and matched healthy donors were compared on the TCRB repertoires of their sorted circulating CD4+ T cell subsets. A total of roughly 100 million sorted cells were examined across all samples, and a strong correlation was observed between cell number per subset and RNA yield.

Here is what the overall study found, with its caveats: Because cDNA rather than genomic DNA was sequenced, highly expressing activated cells could have been over-represented, although no difference in activation and CD3 levels was found between groups. Naive, central memory and regulatory TCRB repertoires appeared to be more alike among patients than among healthy donors. Fewer insertions and more nucleotide deletions at VDJ recombination sites were observed in patients with type 1 diabetes, implying thymic rearrangement abnormalities. PCR may preferentially amplify shorter templates, but because patient and control samples were amplified and corrected together, any resulting skew would affect both groups equally. Only small numbers of individuals were included in the HLA sub-analyses, which left unresolved whether HLA type had any influence on TCRB rearrangement. In all four CD4+ subsets, TCRB CDR3 length was moderately but significantly shorter in type 1 diabetes patients.

Regarding this clone: Its binding antigen is unknown. Per-base qualities were not stored, and no clone one base away is much larger. Other nucleotide sequences from this sample produce the same CDR3.

All of the isolated RNA was reverse transcribed with the High Capacity cDNA Reverse Transcription Kit, so expressed TCRB transcripts were sequenced. Naive, central memory and regulatory T cell samples underwent deep immunoSEQ sequencing, averaging about 3.57 million total reads per sample. After sorted cells were lysed in RLT buffer, RNA was extracted with DNase-treated RNeasy Micro or Mini kits, with the choice depending on cell number. Each cell subset was processed separately to prevent cross-contamination, with patient and healthy donor samples processed together. The immunoSEQ multiplex PCR was used to amplify TCRB sequences from cDNA, generating 87-bp fragments that spanned the CDR3 region. Amplicons were sequenced on the Illumina HiSeq platform. The authors' analysis ran thus. PCR bias was computationally corrected using synthetic template baselines, reads within Hamming distance 2 were collapsed, and singletons that could not be merged were discarded. Reads were aligned against IMGT so that V, D and J genes, CDR3 length and insertions or deletions at six rearrangement sites could be assigned. Clonotype counts were normalized to sorted cell number within each subset before computing true diversity and Gini coefficients with the tcR R package. Repertoire sharing was quantified using the overlap coefficient calculated on TCRB nucleotide sequences. Sourced from immuneACCESS, this table was stored by TCRdb with only in-frame sequences that have V and J called. A share of the clones is absent; for the studies checked, an unresolved V gene accounts for under half, and the remainder has no known explanation. V and J calls and clone size are given by that table; D and trimming were obtained from the DNA. The sample table lists around 300,000 clones, roughly 8% of them with a count of one. 1% of the sample is taken by the ten largest.

From the germline V gene, CDR1 is SGHRS and CDR2 is YFSETQ. Relative to germline, V is missing 0 bases and J is missing 7 bases, with 0 bases of the junction outside any gene match. Measured from the cysteine to the phenylalanine, the CDR3 is 14 residues long. Of the read, only the CDR3 DNA is kept; its 42 bases are in frame from base 1. Each donor gave one peripheral blood draw, averaging about 120 mL, which was collected into heparinised tubes. A BD FACSAria II and a panel including CD45RO, CCR7, CD25, CD127, CD95 and CD27 were used to sort naive, central memory, regulatory and stem cell-like memory CD4+ T cells. A purity above 95% was achieved for all sorted populations. PBMCs were separated immediately by Lymphoprep density gradient centrifugation and were stained directly, without being cultured. So that batch effects would be minimized, each experiment stained and sorted samples in pairs, pairing one healthy donor with one patient.

The V and J segments used are TRBV5-1 and TRBJ1-6, and 8 bases in between align with TRBD1. Sequenced input: central memory CD4+ T cells from blood. This TCR derives from a woman between 18 and 30 years old in good health. The nucleotide sequence reads TGCGCCAGCAGCTTGGACAGGGGGAATTCACCCCTCCACTTT. This gives the protein CASSLDRGNSPLHF.